What follows are 11 T cell receptor beta chains derived from one specimen sequenced in a study of beta chain features in type 1 diabetes. TCRB transcripts that were expressed got sequenced, as all of the isolated RNA had been reverse transcribed. This table comes from immunoSEQ multiplex PCR, and its TCRdb copy is limited to in-frame clones, with some not included. The sample lists roughly 240,000 clones; over 65% were seen once. The sequencing input was naive CD4+ T cells from blood. The origin of the receptors is a man younger than 40 in good health.

The sample holds a few counts of this clone. This chain joins TRBV30 and TRBJ2-3; D unclear. This CDR3 spans 12 amino acids. Per germline, CDR1 GTSNPN and CDR2 SVGIG (reference sequence). The V end was cut by 2 bases, the J end by 0 bases, with 3 bases between. The DNA for the CDR3 is TGTGCCTGGAGTAAGAGCACAGATACGCAGTATTTT. Protein: CAWSKSTDTQYF.

This chain connects TRBV30 to TRBJ1-1; D is ambiguous. The CDR3 has 11 residues. V dropped 4 bases and J dropped 6 bases, with 9 bases sitting between them. The germline V gene has CDR1 GTSNPN and CDR2 SVGIG (reference sequence). Written as DNA, the CDR3 is TGTGCCTGGATGGATAAAGCTGAAGCTTTCTTT. Translating gives CAWMDKAEAFF.

This chain links TRBV7-2 with TRBJ2-7; D is ambiguous. Germline V lookup: CDR1 SGHTA, CDR2 FQGNSA. V was clipped by 3 bases and J by 2 bases, with 11 bases between them. The CDR3 is 14 residues long. The CDR3 sequence: CASSFGVYPYEQYF. The CDR3 nucleotides are TGTGCCAGCAGCTTTGGAGTCTACCCCTACGAGCAGTACTTC.

There are a few counts of this clone. This chain joins TRBV30 and TRBJ2-1; D gene unclear. V dropped 0 bases and J dropped 7 bases, with 7 bases sitting between them. CDR1 and CDR2 from the germline V gene are GTSNPN and SVGIG (reference sequence). The CDR3 is 12 amino acids. CDR3 in DNA: TGTGCCTGGAGTGTTGGATGGAATGAGCAGTTCTTC. Protein sequence: CAWSVGWNEQFF.

The chain carries TRBV20-1 and TRBJ2-3, with D unresolved. With 6 bases removed from V and 4 bases from J, the gap between germline ends came to 8 bases. CDR1 is DFQATT, CDR2 SNEGSKA, per germline (reference sequence). The CDR3 totals 11 residues. This CDR3 reads CSAPKADTQYF. The CDR3, as DNA: TGCAGTGCGCCGAAGGCAGATACGCAGTATTTT.

This clone was detected a few times. V is TRBV18 and J is TRBJ2-1, with D hard to call. The germline V gene has CDR1 KGHSH and CDR2 LQKENI. The CDR3 consists of 14 residues. Trimming stripped 1 base from V and 8 bases from J, with 12 bases between. CDR3 in DNA: TGTGCCAGCTCACCACAGTCCATGGACGATGAGCAGTTCTTC. This sequence encodes CASSPQSMDDEQFF.

V is TRBV6-5 and J is TRBJ2-3, with D perhaps being TRBD1 or TRBD2 (5 bases each). The V gene's germline CDR1 is MNHEY and CDR2 SVGAGI. This CDR3 region has 14 residues. With 4 bases removed from V and 3 bases from J, the gap between germline ends came to 11 bases. The CDR3: CASSLEGKTDTQYF. The CDR3 bases are TGTGCCAGCAGTTTAGAGGGGAAGACAGATACGCAGTATTTT.

The chain links TRBV5-4 to TRBJ2-5; D not certain. The CDR3 is 14 residues long. The ends were cut back, 0 bases at V and 5 bases at J, with 11 bases in the middle. Germline assignment: CDR1 SGHNT and CDR2 YYREEE (reference sequence). CDR3 nucleotide sequence: TGTGCCAGCAGCTTGGCCACGTACTGGGAGACCCAGTACTTC. Amino acids: CASSLATYWETQYF. Full variable domain (outside the CDR3, taken from reference TRBV5-4 and TRBJ2-5): ETGVTQSPTHLIKTRGQQVTLRCSSQSGHNTVSWYQQALGQGPQFIFQYYREEENGRGNFPPRFSGLQFPNYSSELNVNALELDDSALYLCASSLATYWETQYFGPGTRLLVL.

This clone was seen a few times. V gene TRBV30 combines with J gene TRBJ2-5, with 12 bases identical to TRBD1. With V trimmed by 2 bases and J by 4 bases, 2 bases remained unmatched. Germline V gene data show CDR1 as GTSNPN and CDR2 as SVGIG (reference sequence). The CDR3 contains 14 residues. The DNA of the CDR3 is TGTGCCTGGAGTAAGGGACAGGGGGCAGAGACCCAGTACTTC. This translates into CAWSKGQGAETQYF.

The DNA of the CDR3 is TGTGCCATCAGGCCGGGACAGGGAGGGAATTCACCCCTCCACTTT. This gives the protein CAIRPGQGGNSPLHF. V gene TRBV10-3 combines with J gene TRBJ1-6; 9 bases are a match to TRBD1. The V and J ends lost 6 bases and 7 bases, in that order; junction bases with no gene match: 7. Germline V gene sequence: CDR1 ENHRY, CDR2 SYGVKD. The length of the CDR3 is 15 residues.

The rearrangement links TRBV11-2 to TRBJ1-2; D unclear. Germline V lookup: CDR1 SGHAT, CDR2 FQNNGV. This CDR3 comprises 13 residues. The ends were cut back, 4 bases at V and 1 base at J, with 7 bases in the middle. CDR3 residues: CASSSGLNYGYTF. Here the CDR3 DNA reads TGTGCCAGCAGCTCGGGCCTTAACTATGGCTACACCTTC.